Detailed here is one T cell receptor (beta chain). For TCRbeta, the library was prepared with unique molecular identifiers. TCRdb ran MiXCR on the PCR reads and lists one entry per CDR3 protein. The sample carries 44,000 or so distinct CDR3 sequences, 7.5% to 10% recorded once. This record belongs to a study of T-cell reconstitution after alpha-beta-depleted transplantation in children. CDR3 length: 13 amino acids. Germline V CDR1 and CDR2: WNHNN, SYGVQD (reference sequence). V lost 4 bases and J lost 8, with 11 bases in between. The receptor was isolated from a male patient aged 2-10 years who had a stem cell transplant for chronic granulomatous disease, so the T cells may come from the graft donor. The chain is built from TRBV10-1 and TRBJ1-4, with D tentatively TRBD1 (6 bases). The sample consisted of PBMCs, mostly from graft donor cells, taken 60 days after TCRalphabeta/CD19-depleted stem cell transplant. DNA for the CDR3: TGCGCCAGCAGTGCAGGGGATAAGGAAAAACTGTTTTTT. As protein: CASSAGDKEKLFF.